The 4 T cell receptor beta chains given below trace back to one sample, sequenced in a study of cytomegalovirus exposure and HLA in healthy donors. Produced via immunoSEQ multiplex PCR; TCRdb's table is partial and in-frame only. Among around 220,000 clones, around four fifths were seen once, and the ten largest hold around 15%. Sequencing input: PBMCs. These receptors were collected from a woman between 25 and 40 years old in good health and CMV-seropositive.

This clone was observed a handful of times. This chain uses TRBV13 with TRBJ1-2, with D possibly matching TRBD1 (5 bases). V was pared by 5 bases and J by 0 bases, with 16 bases between. Per the germline V gene, CDR1 is PRHDT and CDR2 is FYEKMQ (reference sequence). The CDR3 totals 16 residues. CDR3 in amino acids: CASSPQGRTANYGYTF. The CDR3 DNA sequence: TGTGCCAGCAGCCCTCAGGGACGAACAGCTAACTATGGCTACACCTTC.

This clone has just a few counts. The chain employs TRBV10-3 and TRBJ1-5; TRBD1 matches 8 bases. This CDR3 spans 14 amino acids. Germline CDR1 and CDR2: ENHRY and SYGVKD. The V and J ends lost 10 bases and 1 base, in that order; junction bases with no gene match: 6. CDR3 sequence reads: CATRQGTSNQPQHF. In DNA, the CDR3 is TGTGCCACTCGACAGGGGACGAGCAATCAGCCCCAGCATTTT.

This chain uses TRBV10-3 with TRBJ2-6; 10 bases map to TRBD1. This CDR3 region has 18 residues. The trim removed 3 bases at V and 2 bases at J, leaving 7 bases unmatched. Germline V gene lookup returns CDR1 ENHRY and CDR2 SYGVKD. The CDR3 region is CAISDLTGGEAGANVLTF. For the CDR3, the DNA is TGTGCCATCAGTGATCTGACAGGGGGCGAAGCTGGGGCCAACGTCCTGACTTTC.

J is TRBJ2-3 and V is TRBV4-3, with TRBD2 matching over 8 bases. The CDR3 loop spans 15 amino acids. After removal of 2 bases from V and 0 bases from J, the junction contained 1 base not matched to a gene. Germline V gene lookup returns CDR1 LGHNA and CDR2 YSLEER. The CDR3 DNA follows: TGCGCCAGCAGCCAAACTAGCGGTAGCACAGATACGCAGTATTTT. Translated, it gives CASSQTSGSTDTQYF.